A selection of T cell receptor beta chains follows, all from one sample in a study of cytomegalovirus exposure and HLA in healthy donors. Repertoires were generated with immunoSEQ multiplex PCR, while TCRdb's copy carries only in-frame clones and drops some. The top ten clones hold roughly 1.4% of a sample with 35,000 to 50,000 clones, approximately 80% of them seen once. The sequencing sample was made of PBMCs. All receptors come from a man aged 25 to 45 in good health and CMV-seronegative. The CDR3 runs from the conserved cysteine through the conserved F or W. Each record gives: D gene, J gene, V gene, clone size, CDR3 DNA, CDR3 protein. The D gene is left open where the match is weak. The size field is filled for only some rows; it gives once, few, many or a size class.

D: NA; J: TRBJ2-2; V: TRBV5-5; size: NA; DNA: TGTGCCAGCAGCTTGAACGACAGGACGGGACTACTCTACACCGGGGAGCTGTTTTTT; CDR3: CASSLNDRTGLLYTGELFF
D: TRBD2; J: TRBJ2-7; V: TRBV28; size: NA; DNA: TGTGCCAGCAGTTTACCCTGGACTAGCGGGAGCTACCACGAGCAGTACTTC; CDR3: CASSLPWTSGSYHEQYF
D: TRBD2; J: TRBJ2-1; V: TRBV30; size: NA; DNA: TGTGCCTGGACCGATTTTCCGGGAGGGCCATACAATGAGCAGTTCTTC; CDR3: CAWTDFPGGPYNEQFF
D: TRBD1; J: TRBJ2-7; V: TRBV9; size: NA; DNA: TGTGCCAGCAGCGCATCCGGGACAGGGGTTGGCGAGCAGTACTTC; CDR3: CASSASGTGVGEQYF
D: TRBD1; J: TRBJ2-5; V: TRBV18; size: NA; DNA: TGTGCCAGCTCACCAAATCCGGGACAGGGGGACCAAGAGACCCAGTACTTC; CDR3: CASSPNPGQGDQETQYF
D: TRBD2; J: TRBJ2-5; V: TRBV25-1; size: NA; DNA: TGTGCCAGCAGCCTACAGACTAGCGTAGAGACCCAGTACTTC; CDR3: CASSLQTSVETQYF
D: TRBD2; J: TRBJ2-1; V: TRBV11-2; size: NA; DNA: TGTGCCAGCAGCTTAGTACTAGCGGGAGAAGAGCAGTTCTTC; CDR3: CASSLVLAGEEQFF
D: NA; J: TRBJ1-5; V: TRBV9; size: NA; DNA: TGTGCCAGCAGCGTAGGGGCCGACCCGGATCAGCCCCAGCATTTT; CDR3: CASSVGADPDQPQHF
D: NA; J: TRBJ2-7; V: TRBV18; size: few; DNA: TGTGCCAGCTCACCACACAGGCGAAACTACGAGCAGTACTTC; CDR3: CASSPHRRNYEQYF
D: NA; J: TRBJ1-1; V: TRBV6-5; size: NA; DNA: TGTGCCAGCAGGGAAGACAGACCTGAAGCTTTCTTT; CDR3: CASREDRPEAFF
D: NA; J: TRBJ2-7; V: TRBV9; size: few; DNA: TGTGCCAGCAGCGTAGAGCCAGGGACCTACGAGCAGTACTTC; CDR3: CASSVEPGTYEQYF
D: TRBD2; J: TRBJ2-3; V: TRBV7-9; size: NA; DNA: TGTGCCAGCAGCCCCGAGGGTAGCGGGACAGATACGCAGTATTTT; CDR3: CASSPEGSGTDTQYF
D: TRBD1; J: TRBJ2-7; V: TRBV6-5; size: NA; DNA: TGTGCCAGCAGTCGTACAGGGGCCTACTACGAGCAGTACTTC; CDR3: CASSRTGAYYEQYF
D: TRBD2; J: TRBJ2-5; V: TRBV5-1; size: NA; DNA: TGCGCCAGCAGCTTGGCCTTCACTAGCGGAGGGGCCCAAGAGACCCAGTACTTC; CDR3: CASSLAFTSGGAQETQYF
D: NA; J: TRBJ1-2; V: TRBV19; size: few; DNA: TGTGCCAGTAGTATATGGGACACGACTAACTATGGCTACACCTTC; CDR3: CASSIWDTTNYGYTF
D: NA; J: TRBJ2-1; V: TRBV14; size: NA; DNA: TGTGCCAGCAGCCAAGAGGCAGGGGGGTACAATGAGCAGTTCTTC; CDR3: CASSQEAGGYNEQFF
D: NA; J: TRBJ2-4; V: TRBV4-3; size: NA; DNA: TGCGCCAGCAGCCAAGAGTCCTTTAACGCGAAAGCCAAAAACATTCAGTACTTC; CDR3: CASSQESFNAKAKNIQYF
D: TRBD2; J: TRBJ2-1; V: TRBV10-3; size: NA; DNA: TGTGCCATCAGTGAGTCGGCGTCTAGCGGTGACAATGAGCAGTTCTTC; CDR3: CAISESASSGDNEQFF
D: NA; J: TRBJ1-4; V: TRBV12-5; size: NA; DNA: TGTGCTAGTGGTTCCGAGTCTGCAACTAATGAAAAACTGTTTTTT; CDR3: CASGSESATNEKLFF
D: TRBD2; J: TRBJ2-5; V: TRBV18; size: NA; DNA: TGTGCCAGCTCACCGGGACTAGCGGGAAGAGAGACCCAGTACTTC; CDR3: CASSPGLAGRETQYF
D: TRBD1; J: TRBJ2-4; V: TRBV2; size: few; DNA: TGTGCCAGCAGTCCCCGGGGACAGGGCCCCAAAAACATTCAGTACTTC; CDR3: CASSPRGQGPKNIQYF
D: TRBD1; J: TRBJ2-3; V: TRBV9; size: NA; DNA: TGTGCCAGCAGCGCCGGGGGCGGACAGGGGGCGAAAGATACGCAGTATTTT; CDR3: CASSAGGGQGAKDTQYF
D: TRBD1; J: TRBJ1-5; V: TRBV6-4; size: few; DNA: TGTGCCAGCAGTGAGCATGCACAGGGGGCGAGCAATCAGCCCCAGCATTTT; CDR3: CASSEHAQGASNQPQHF
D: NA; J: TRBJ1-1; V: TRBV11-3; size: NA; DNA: TGTGCCAGCAGCTTCCGGGGGAGGACTGAAGCTTTCTTT; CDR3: CASSFRGRTEAFF
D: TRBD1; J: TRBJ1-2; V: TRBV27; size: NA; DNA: TGTGCCAGCACAACCGGGACAGGATATAACTATGGCTACACCTTC; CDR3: CASTTGTGYNYGYTF
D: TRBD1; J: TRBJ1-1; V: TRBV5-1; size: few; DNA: TGCGCCAGCAGCACCGGGACAGGGGACTCTTTCTTT; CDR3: CASSTGTGDSFF
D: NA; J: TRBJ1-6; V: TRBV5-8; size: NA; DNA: TGTGCCAGCAGCTTGGAAGGGGTCAATTCACCCCTCCACTTT; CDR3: CASSLEGVNSPLHF
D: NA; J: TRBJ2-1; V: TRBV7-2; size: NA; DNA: TGTGCCAGCAGCTTAGAGCACAGGGTATACAATGAGCAGTTCTTC; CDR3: CASSLEHRVYNEQFF
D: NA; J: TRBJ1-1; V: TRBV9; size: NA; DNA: TGTGCCAGCAGCCGGACGGGAATGAAATGGGGTCTGGACACTGAAGCTTTCTTT; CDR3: CASSRTGMKWGLDTEAFF
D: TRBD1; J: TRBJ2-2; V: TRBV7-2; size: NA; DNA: TGTGCCAGCAGCCTGAGGACAGGGGGGGCCGGGGAGCTGTTTTTT; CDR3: CASSLRTGGAGELFF
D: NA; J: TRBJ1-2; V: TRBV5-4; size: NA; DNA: TGTGCCAGCAGCTTGGATCCCGTGAGTGGCTACACCTTC; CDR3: CASSLDPVSGYTF
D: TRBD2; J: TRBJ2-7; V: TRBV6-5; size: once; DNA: TGTGCCAGCAGACCGGGGGGTCAGTCCTCCGAGCAGTACTTC; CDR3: CASRPGGQSSEQYF
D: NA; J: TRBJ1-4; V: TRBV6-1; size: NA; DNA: TGTGCCAGCAGTGATTACCGAGCAACTAATGAAAAACTGTTTTTT; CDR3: CASSDYRATNEKLFF
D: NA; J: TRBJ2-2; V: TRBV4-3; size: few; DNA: TGCGCCAGCAGCCAACGCACAGGGTTGGCCGGGGAGCTGTTTTTT; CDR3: CASSQRTGLAGELFF
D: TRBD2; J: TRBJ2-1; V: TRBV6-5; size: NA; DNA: TGTGCCAGCAGGACCCAACAGGGCGGGGGGGATGAGCAGTTCTTC; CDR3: CASRTQQGGGDEQFF
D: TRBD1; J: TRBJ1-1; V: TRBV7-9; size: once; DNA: TGTGCCAGCAGCCACAGGGGGGTGAACACTGAAGCTTTCTTT; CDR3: CASSHRGVNTEAFF
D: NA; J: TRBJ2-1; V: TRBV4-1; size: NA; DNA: TGCGCCAGCAGCCAATCGGAGGAGCAGTTCTTC; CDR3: CASSQSEEQFF
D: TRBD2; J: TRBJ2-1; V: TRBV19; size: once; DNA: TGTGCCAGTACATACCGGGAGGGATACAATGAGCAGTTCTTC; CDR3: CASTYREGYNEQFF
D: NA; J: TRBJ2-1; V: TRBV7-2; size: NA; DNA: TGTGCCAGCAGCCGAGACGCTGAGGTGCAGTTCTTC; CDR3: CASSRDAEVQFF
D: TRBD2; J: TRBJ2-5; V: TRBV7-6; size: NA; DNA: TGTGCCAGCAGGCTGGCCGGGACTAGCAGACTTAGGGAGACCCAGTACTTC; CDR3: CASRLAGTSRLRETQYF
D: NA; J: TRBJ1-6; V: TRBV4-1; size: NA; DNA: TGCGCCAGCAGCCAATTTCGGGACACATATTCACCCCTCCACTTT; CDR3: CASSQFRDTYSPLHF
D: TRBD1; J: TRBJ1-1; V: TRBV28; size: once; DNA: TGTGCCAGCAGGGATAACAGGGGCTTGAACACTGAAGCTTTCTTT; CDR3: CASRDNRGLNTEAFF
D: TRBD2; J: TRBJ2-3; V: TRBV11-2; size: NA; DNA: TGTGCCAGCAGCTTAGGGGGGGGGAAGCCAGATACGCAGTATTTT; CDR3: CASSLGGGKPDTQYF
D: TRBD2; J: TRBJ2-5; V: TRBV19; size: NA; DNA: TGTGCCACCTCCCCAGTGGCGGGAGGAGAGACCCAGTACTTC; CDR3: CATSPVAGGETQYF
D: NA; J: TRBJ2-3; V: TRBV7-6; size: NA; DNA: TGTGCCAGCAGCTTAGGACTACTGGGAGATACGCAGTATTTT; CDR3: CASSLGLLGDTQYF
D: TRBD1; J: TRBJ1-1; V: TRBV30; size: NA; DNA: TGTGCCTGGAGTGGCACAGGGGGAATGAACACTGAAGCTTTCTTT; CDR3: CAWSGTGGMNTEAFF
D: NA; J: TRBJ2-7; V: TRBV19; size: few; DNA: TGTGCCAGTAATCGCCCAGACTCCTACGAGCAGTACTTC; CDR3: CASNRPDSYEQYF
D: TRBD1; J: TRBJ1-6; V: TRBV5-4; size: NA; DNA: TGTACCAGCAGCTCCAGGGGGCAGGGGTATAATTCACCCCTCCACTTT; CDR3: CTSSSRGQGYNSPLHF
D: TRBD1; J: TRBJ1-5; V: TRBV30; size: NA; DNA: TGTGCCTGGGGGACAGACTCTAATCAGCCCCAGCATTTT; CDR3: CAWGTDSNQPQHF
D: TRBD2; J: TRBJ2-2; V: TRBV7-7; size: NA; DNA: TGTGCCGTTGCCAGCGGGAGGAGGGCCGGGGAGCTGTTTTTT; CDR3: CAVASGRRAGELFF
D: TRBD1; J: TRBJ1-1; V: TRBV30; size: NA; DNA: TGTGCCTCGAACAGGGGTACTGAAGCTTTCTTT; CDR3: CASNRGTEAFF
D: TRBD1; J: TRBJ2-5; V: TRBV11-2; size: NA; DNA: TGTGCCAGCAGATTCACCACAGGGGTCGAGACCCAGTACTTC; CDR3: CASRFTTGVETQYF
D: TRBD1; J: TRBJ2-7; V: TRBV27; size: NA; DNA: TGTGCCAGCAGAACTCAAACAGGGGGCGGTTACGAGCAGTACTTC; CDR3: CASRTQTGGGYEQYF
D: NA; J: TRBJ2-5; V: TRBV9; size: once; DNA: TGTGCCAGCAGCGTATTCGGAACGGGAGAAGAGACCCAGTACTTC; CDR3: CASSVFGTGEETQYF